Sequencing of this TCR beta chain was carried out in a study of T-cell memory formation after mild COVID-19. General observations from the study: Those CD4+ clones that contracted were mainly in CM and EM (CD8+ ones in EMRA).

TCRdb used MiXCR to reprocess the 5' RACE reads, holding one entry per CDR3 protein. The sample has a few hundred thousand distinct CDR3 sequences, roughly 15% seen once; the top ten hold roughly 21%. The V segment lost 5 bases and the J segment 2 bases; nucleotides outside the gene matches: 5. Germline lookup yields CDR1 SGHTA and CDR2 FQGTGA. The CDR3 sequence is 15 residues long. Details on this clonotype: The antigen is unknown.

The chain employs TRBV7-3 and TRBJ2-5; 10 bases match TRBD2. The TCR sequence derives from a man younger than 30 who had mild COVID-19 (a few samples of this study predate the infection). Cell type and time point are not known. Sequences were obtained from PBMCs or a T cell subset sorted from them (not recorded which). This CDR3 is CASSPAGGRQETQYF. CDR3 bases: TGTGCCAGCAGCCCAGCGGGGGGGCGACAAGAGACCCAGTACTTC.